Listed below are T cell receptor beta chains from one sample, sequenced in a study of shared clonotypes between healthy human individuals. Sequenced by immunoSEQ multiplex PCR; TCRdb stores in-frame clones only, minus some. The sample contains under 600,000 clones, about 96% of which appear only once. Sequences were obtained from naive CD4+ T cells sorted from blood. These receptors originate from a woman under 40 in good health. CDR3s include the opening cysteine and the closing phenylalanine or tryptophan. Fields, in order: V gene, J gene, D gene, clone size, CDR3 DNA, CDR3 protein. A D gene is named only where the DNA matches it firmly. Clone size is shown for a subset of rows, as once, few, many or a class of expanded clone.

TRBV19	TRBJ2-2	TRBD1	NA	TGTGCCAGTAAGCCAGGGGGAAAGAACACCGGGGAGCTGTTTTTT	CASKPGGKNTGELFF
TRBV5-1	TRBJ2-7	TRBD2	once	TGCGCCAGCAGCTATGGCGGGAGGTCGAGCTCCTACGAGCAGTACTTC	CASSYGGRSSSYEQYF
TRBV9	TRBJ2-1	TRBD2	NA	TGTGCCAGCAGCGTAGCCCTTCCTAGCGGGTACGAGGCCTACAATGAGCAGTTCTTC	CASSVALPSGYEAYNEQFF
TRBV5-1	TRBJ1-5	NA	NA	TGCGCCAGCAGCCCCGGGACACTTAGCAATCAGCCCCAGCATTTT	CASSPGTLSNQPQHF
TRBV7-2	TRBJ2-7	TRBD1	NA	TGTGCCAGCAGCAGGGGGACAGGCGACTCCTACGAGCAGTACTTC	CASSRGTGDSYEQYF
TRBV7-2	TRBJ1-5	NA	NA	TGTGCCAGCAGCCACGGGGGATGGGGGGCGGATGATAGCAATCAGCCCCAGCATTTT	CASSHGGWGADDSNQPQHF
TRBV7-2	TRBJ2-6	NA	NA	TGTGCCAGCAGCTTAGGCTCTGGGGCCAACGTCCTGACTTTC	CASSLGSGANVLTF
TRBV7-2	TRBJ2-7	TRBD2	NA	TGTGCCAGCAGCCGACCGACTAGCGGGAACTACTACGAGCAGTACTTC	CASSRPTSGNYYEQYF
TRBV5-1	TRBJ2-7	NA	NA	TGCGCCAGCAGCTGGGGATTATGGGACACGAAGCGGGGCGAGTACTTC	CASSWGLWDTKRGEYF
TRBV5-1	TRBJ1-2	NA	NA	TGCGCCAGCAGCTTGAGGGGATCAGGTGGCTACACCTTC	CASSLRGSGGYTF
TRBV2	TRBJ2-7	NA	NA	TGTGCCAGCAGTGAAGTAAGAGACGAGCAGTACTTC	CASSEVRDEQYF
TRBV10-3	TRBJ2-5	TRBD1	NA	TGTGCCATCGGGAGAGGGACAGGTCAAGAGACCCAGTACTTC	CAIGRGTGQETQYF
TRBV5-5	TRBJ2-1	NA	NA	TGTGCCAGCAGCTTTATTGGGGTTGAGCAGTTCTTC	CASSFIGVEQFF
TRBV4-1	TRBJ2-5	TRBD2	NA	TGCGCCAGCAGCCAAGATATAGTGCCTAGCGGATTTCTTGGCGGACAAGAGACCCAGTACTTC	CASSQDIVPSGFLGGQETQYF
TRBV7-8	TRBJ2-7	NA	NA	TGTGCCAGCAGCTTAAGGGACCTCTCCTACGAGCAGTACTTC	CASSLRDLSYEQYF
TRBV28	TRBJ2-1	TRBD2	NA	TGTGCCAGCAAAGGTAGCGGGATTAGCTCCTACAATGAGCAGTTCTTC	CASKGSGISSYNEQFF
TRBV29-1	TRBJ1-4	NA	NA	TGCAGCGTTGAGGGACGAAGGGAAGAAAAACTGTTTTTT	CSVEGRREEKLFF
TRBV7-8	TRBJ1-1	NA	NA	TGTGCCAGCAGCTTAAGAGGTCGGGCAGGACGGTACAAGAACACTGAAGCTTTCTTT	CASSLRGRAGRYKNTEAFF
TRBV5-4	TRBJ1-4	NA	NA	TGTGCCAGCAGCTTGGGGACAGATAATGAAAAACTGTTTTTT	CASSLGTDNEKLFF
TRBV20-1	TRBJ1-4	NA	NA	TGCAGTGCTCGAGTTAATGAAAAACTGTTTTTT	CSARVNEKLFF